A selection of T cell receptor beta chains follows, all from one sample in a study of neoadjuvant anti-PD-1 for oral cavity cancer. Sequencing was performed with immunoSEQ multiplex PCR; in TCRdb, only in-frame clones are kept and a portion is missing. The repertoire holds roughly 40,000 clones, about 76% seen once, with around 4.4% in the top ten. This specimen was PBMCs, taken after nivolumab (anti-PD-1) treatment. These receptors were collected from a person aged 35-79 years with oral cavity squamous cell carcinoma. The CDR3 runs from the conserved cysteine through the conserved F or W. D genes are given only for firm matches. Not all rows give a size; the values are once, few, many and, for expanded clones, a class.

v_call: TRBV18; j_call: TRBJ2-7; d_call: TRBD2; clone_size: NA; cdr3_aa: CASSPTAGGSGEQYF; cdr3_nt: TGTGCCAGCTCACCAACGGCGGGAGGGTCGGGGGAGCAGTACTTC
v_call: TRBV11-2; j_call: TRBJ2-5; d_call: NA; clone_size: NA; cdr3_aa: CASSLPRSQETQYF; cdr3_nt: TGTGCCAGCAGCCTGCCTCGGTCCCAAGAGACCCAGTACTTC
v_call: TRBV28; j_call: TRBJ1-1; d_call: TRBD1; clone_size: NA; cdr3_aa: CASSPTDRVTEAFF; cdr3_nt: TGTGCCAGCAGTCCCACGGACAGGGTGACTGAAGCTTTCTTT
v_call: TRBV5-6; j_call: TRBJ1-1; d_call: TRBD1; clone_size: NA; cdr3_aa: CASSLQGGNTEAFF; cdr3_nt: TGTGCCAGCAGCTTACAGGGGGGGAACACTGAAGCTTTCTTT
v_call: TRBV5-4; j_call: TRBJ1-5; d_call: NA; clone_size: NA; cdr3_aa: CASSLGGAPDQPQHF; cdr3_nt: TGTGCCAGCAGCTTGGGAGGGGCCCCGGATCAGCCCCAGCATTTT
v_call: TRBV5-1; j_call: TRBJ2-5; d_call: TRBD2; clone_size: NA; cdr3_aa: CASSLARLAGTAEETQYF; cdr3_nt: TGCGCCAGCAGCTTGGCTCGGCTAGCGGGGACCGCCGAAGAGACCCAGTACTTC
v_call: TRBV19; j_call: TRBJ1-1; d_call: NA; clone_size: NA; cdr3_aa: CASSMWGTEAFF; cdr3_nt: TGTGCCAGTAGTATGTGGGGCACTGAAGCTTTCTTT
v_call: TRBV6-5; j_call: TRBJ1-6; d_call: NA; clone_size: NA; cdr3_aa: CASSTRSNSPLHF; cdr3_nt: TGTGCCAGCAGCACCCGGAGTAATTCACCCCTCCACTTT
v_call: TRBV2; j_call: TRBJ1-1; d_call: NA; clone_size: NA; cdr3_aa: CATGTVQAFF; cdr3_nt: TGTGCCACGGGGACGGTTCAAGCTTTCTTT
v_call: TRBV5-5; j_call: TRBJ2-1; d_call: NA; clone_size: NA; cdr3_aa: CASSSGGNEQFF; cdr3_nt: TGTGCCAGCAGCTCCGGGGGAAATGAGCAGTTCTTC
v_call: TRBV5-1; j_call: TRBJ1-1; d_call: NA; clone_size: NA; cdr3_aa: CASSLGGVSTEAFF; cdr3_nt: TGCGCCAGCAGCTTGGGGGGCGTAAGCACTGAAGCTTTCTTT
v_call: TRBV4-1; j_call: TRBJ1-6; d_call: NA; clone_size: NA; cdr3_aa: CASSQAPNSRRYNSPLHF; cdr3_nt: TGCGCCAGCAGCCAAGCACCGAATTCTAGACGGTATAATTCACCCCTCCACTTT
v_call: TRBV11-1; j_call: TRBJ1-1; d_call: NA; clone_size: NA; cdr3_aa: CASSLGGNTEAFF; cdr3_nt: TGTGCCAGCAGCTTAGGGGGGAACACTGAAGCTTTCTTT
v_call: TRBV6-7; j_call: TRBJ2-7; d_call: NA; clone_size: NA; cdr3_aa: CASSYSFSGSYEQYF; cdr3_nt: TGTGCCAGCAGTTACTCCTTTAGTGGGTCCTACGAGCAGTACTTC
v_call: TRBV5-6; j_call: TRBJ1-2; d_call: NA; clone_size: NA; cdr3_aa: CASTSKGGARGYTF; cdr3_nt: TGTGCCAGCACCTCCAAAGGGGGGGCGCGGGGCTACACCTTC
v_call: TRBV7-6; j_call: TRBJ1-6; d_call: TRBD1; clone_size: NA; cdr3_aa: CASSFTRDRENSPLHF; cdr3_nt: TGTGCCAGCAGCTTTACTAGGGACAGGGAAAATTCACCCCTCCACTTT
v_call: TRBV14; j_call: TRBJ2-3; d_call: NA; clone_size: once; cdr3_aa: CASSSARGTQYF; cdr3_nt: TGTGCCAGCTCCTCCGCCAGGGGTACGCAGTATTTT
v_call: TRBV19; j_call: TRBJ1-4; d_call: TRBD1; clone_size: NA; cdr3_aa: CASSVQGPNEKLFF; cdr3_nt: TGTGCCAGTAGTGTACAGGGGCCTAATGAAAAACTGTTTTTT
v_call: TRBV30; j_call: TRBJ2-7; d_call: NA; clone_size: NA; cdr3_aa: CAWSPGIYEQYF; cdr3_nt: TGTGCCTGGAGTCCAGGGATCTACGAGCAGTACTTC
v_call: TRBV29-1; j_call: TRBJ1-2; d_call: NA; clone_size: few; cdr3_aa: CSVWGNNYGYTF; cdr3_nt: TGCAGCGTATGGGGTAATAACTATGGCTACACCTTC
v_call: TRBV25-1; j_call: TRBJ2-1; d_call: TRBD2; clone_size: NA; cdr3_aa: CASRGLAGSQQFF; cdr3_nt: TGTGCCAGCAGAGGACTAGCGGGGTCGCAGCAGTTCTTC
v_call: TRBV4-2; j_call: TRBJ1-3; d_call: NA; clone_size: NA; cdr3_aa: CASSQGQNGNTIYF; cdr3_nt: TGTGCCAGCAGCCAAGGACAAAACGGAAACACCATATATTTT
v_call: TRBV29-1; j_call: TRBJ2-3; d_call: NA; clone_size: NA; cdr3_aa: CSVGGAADGGGTDTQYF; cdr3_nt: TGCAGCGTTGGGGGGGCAGCAGACGGAGGCGGCACAGATACGCAGTATTTT
v_call: TRBV2; j_call: TRBJ2-1; d_call: NA; clone_size: NA; cdr3_aa: CASSENHHSKSDEQFF; cdr3_nt: TGTGCCAGCAGTGAAAACCACCACTCTAAGTCGGACGAGCAGTTCTTC
v_call: TRBV2; j_call: TRBJ1-2; d_call: NA; clone_size: NA; cdr3_aa: CASSVLYEGYTF; cdr3_nt: TGTGCCAGCAGTGTCCTCTACGAGGGCTACACCTTC
v_call: TRBV7-2; j_call: TRBJ2-7; d_call: NA; clone_size: NA; cdr3_aa: CASSQSSYEQYF; cdr3_nt: TGTGCCAGCAGCCAGAGCTCCTACGAGCAGTACTTC
v_call: TRBV11-2; j_call: TRBJ2-2; d_call: TRBD2; clone_size: once; cdr3_aa: CASKSRRGVTGELFF; cdr3_nt: TGTGCCAGCAAAAGCAGGCGGGGGGTTACCGGGGAGCTGTTTTTT
v_call: TRBV28; j_call: TRBJ2-7; d_call: NA; clone_size: few; cdr3_aa: CASTTGTYEQYF; cdr3_nt: TGTGCCAGCACTACAGGGACCTACGAGCAGTACTTC